The 15 T cell receptor beta chains in this list originate from one sample, sequenced in a study of tumor-infiltrating lymphocytes in primary liver carcinoma. cDNA specific to TCR beta was made from approximately 500 ng of total RNA, with a constant-region primer employed for priming. ARM-PCR was slightly modified, and three nested multiplex PCR rounds with it gave rise to the TCR beta libraries. TRBV1-TRBV30 forward primers paired with a C-beta reverse primer were used in the first two PCR rounds, which ran roughly 9 cycles each. TCRdb fed the multiplex PCR reads into MiXCR, producing one record per CDR3 protein. This repertoire shows about 200,000 distinct CDR3 sequences, roughly 61% found once; its top ten account for 6% to 8.5%. Blood RNA originated from unsorted whole blood, with germline DNA additionally extracted. Sequenced: peripheral blood. Receptors originate from a woman aged 55 to 70 with primary liver carcinoma and hepatitis B virus infection.

This clonotype occurred many times. The chain carries TRBV6-5 and TRBJ2-1, with 15 bases aligning to TRBD2. Per the germline V gene, CDR1 is MNHEY and CDR2 is SVGAGI. This CDR3 has 18 residues. V was clipped by 2 bases and J by 7 bases; unmatched bases: 9. The CDR3 loop is CASSYRTSGRARGNEQFF. CDR3 in DNA: TGTGCCAGCAGTTACCGGACTAGCGGGAGGGCCCGGGGGAATGAGCAGTTCTTC.

To note about this clonotype: One end of the junction fails to match germline, which may point to a read error. The rearrangement uses TRBV11-2 and TRBJ2-3; 10 bases are shared with TRBD2. The CDR3 extends over 16 amino acids. Germline V CDR1 and CDR2: SGHAT, FQNNGV. Written as DNA, the CDR3 is TGTGCCAGCAGCTCTGGACTAGCGGAGCACACAGATACGCCGTATTTT. It codes for CASSSGLAEHTDTPYF.

As for this clonotype: The junction shows a germline mismatch at one end, possibly a read error. The V call is TRBV11-2, the J call TRBJ1-6; D is perhaps TRBD1 (6 bases). The CDR3 has 15 amino acids. The V gene's germline CDR1 is SGHAT and CDR2 FQNNGV. Here the CDR3 reads CVSSPLGGGNSPLHF. CDR3 in DNA: TGTGTCAGCAGCCCCCTGGGGGGCGGGAATTCACCCCTCCACTTT. Full variable domain (missing parts from reference TRBV11-2 and TRBJ1-6): EAGVAQSPRYKIIEKRQSVAFWCNPISGHATLYWYQQILGQGPKLLIQFQNNGVVDDSQLPKDRFSAERLKGVDSTLKIQPAKLEDSAVYLCVSSPLGGGNSPLHFGNGTRLTVT.

Comment on this clonotype: Germline is not matched at one junction end, which may reflect a read error. V usage is TRBV29-1 and J usage is TRBJ2-3, with D uncertain. CDR3 length: 14 residues. CDR1 and CDR2 from the germline V gene are SQVTM and ANQGSEA. CDR3 nucleotide sequence: TGCAGGGTTGAGCCCCTATCCGTCGCATATACGCAGTATTTT. Translation gives CRVEPLSVAYTQYF.

This clonotype has ten or more counts. The chain employs TRBV12-3 or TRBV12-4 and TRBJ1-5; D not resolved. The CDR3 extends over 14 amino acids. V was cut by 1 base and J by 3 bases, with 7 bases left in between. The DNA of the CDR3 is TGTGCCAGCAGTTTAGGACACTCCAATCAGCCCCAGCATTTT. The encoded protein is CASSLGHSNQPQHF.

To note about this clonotype: One base away lies a much larger clone, so this may be a sequencing read error. The V gene is TRBV6-5, the J gene TRBJ2-2; TRBD1 matches at 8 bases. The V gene's germline CDR1 is MNHEY and CDR2 SVGAGI. This CDR3 has 14 residues. In DNA form, the CDR3 reads TGTGCCAGCACCATGGACAGGGAGACCGGGGAGCTGTCTTTT. Its protein product is CASTMDRETGELSF.

With regard to this clonotype: Given a much more abundant clone one base away, this may be a read error. This rearrangement joins TRBV13 to TRBJ1-1, with 8 bases aligning to TRBD1. V lost 5 bases and J lost 1; bases outside the gene matches: 15. The CDR3 length is 18 residues. Germline CDR1 PRHDT, CDR2 FYEKMQ (reference sequence). The CDR3 DNA sequence: TGTGCCAGCAGCCGCAGTCGTCCAGGGGGCGCGAGGAACACTGAAGCTTTCTTT. Its translation is CASSRSRPGGARNTEAFF.

This clonotype was observed at least ten times. DNA of the CDR3: TGCAGCTATTCAACCGGGACAGGTGAACAGCCCCAGCATTTT. It specifies CSYSTGTGEQPQHF. This sequence joins TRBV29-1 and TRBJ1-5, with 8 bases matching TRBD1. The CDR3 has 14 residues. V lost 8 bases and J lost 7; bases outside the gene matches: 13. The germline CDR1 and CDR2 sequences are SQVTM and ANQGSEA.

Concerning this clonotype: Given a much more abundant clone one base away, this may be a read error. The chain is built from TRBV12-3 or TRBV12-4 and TRBJ2-2; 8 bases are shared with TRBD2. This CDR3 contains 15 residues. CDR3 DNA: TGTGACAGCAGCAAGGGACTAGTCGGCACCGGGGAGCTGTTTTTT. Protein product: CDSSKGLVGTGELFF.

This clonotype was counted ten times or more. The chain has TRBV28 and TRBJ2-5; perhaps TRBD2 as D (5 bases). V was cut by 3 bases and J by 2 bases, with 10 bases left in between. Germline V CDR1 and CDR2: MDHEN, SYDVKM. This CDR3 has 14 amino acids. CDR3 protein: CASSLVEVQETQYF. The CDR3, as DNA: TGTGCCAGCAGTTTGGTGGAGGTACAAGAGACCCAGTACTTC.

Remarks on this clonotype: Mismatch with germline at one junction end may stem from a read error. The genes are TRBV6-5 and TRBJ2-3, with 12 positions matching TRBD2. The germline gives CDR1 MNHEY, CDR2 SVGAGI. The CDR3 is made up of 15 amino acids. CDR3 amino acids: CTSSPGLAGTDTQYF. CDR3 DNA: TGTACCAGCAGCCCAGGACTAGCGGGAACAGATACGCAGTATTTT.

This clonotype was counted many times. The V call is TRBV6-5, the J call TRBJ2-1; D gene unclear. This CDR3 is built from 13 residues. Germline V gene sequence: CDR1 MNHEY, CDR2 SVGAGI. Trimming stripped 4 bases from V and 8 bases from J, with 12 bases between. This CDR3 is CASSLAHRDEQFF. The CDR3 nucleotides are TGTGCCAGCAGTTTAGCCCACCGGGATGAGCAGTTCTTC.

Points on this clonotype: Lacking the conserved final phenylalanine or tryptophan, this CDR3 likely reflects a read error. V and J are TRBV29-1 and TRBJ1-2, with 7 bases that match TRBD1. Unmatched junction bases numbered 2, after V lost 4 bases and J lost 3 bases. CDR3 length: 12 amino acids. CDR1 is SQVTM and CDR2 is ANQGSEA in the germline V gene. The CDR3 nucleotides are TGCAGCGTTGGCCAGGGGGACTATGGCTACACCATA. Translation: CSVGQGDYGYTI.

This clonotype was counted many times. This chain connects TRBV29-1 to TRBJ2-1; 11 bases agree with TRBD2. This CDR3 comprises 13 residues. V lost 6 bases and J lost 6; bases outside the gene matches: 4. The germline V gene encodes CDR1 SQVTM and CDR2 ANQGSEA. The CDR3: CSVITSGSNEQFF. CDR3 nucleotides: TGCAGCGTCATTACTAGCGGGAGCAATGAGCAGTTCTTC.

The chain has TRBV11-2 and TRBJ2-1, with a possible D match to TRBD1 (6 bases). V dropped 2 bases and J dropped 10 bases, with 18 bases sitting between them. In germline, CDR1 is SGHAT, CDR2 FQNNGV. The CDR3 is 15 residues long. DNA for the CDR3: TGTGCCAGCAGCTTAATATCACCGTCCACAGGGGAGCAGTTCTTC. This sequence encodes CASSLISPSTGEQFF.